Sequencing of this T cell receptor beta chain was carried out in a study of CD8 T cells in ankylosing spondylitis. Making the TCR beta libraries involved quantitative 5'-RACE with molecular barcodes. TCRdb called the 5' RACE reads again in MiXCR, with one record for every CDR3 protein. The sample consists of approximately 350,000 distinct CDR3 sequences, roughly 14% of them appearing once. General study results and limits: Clones linked to disease were reported to show significant enrichment in matched ankylosing spondylitis synovial fluid.

As to this clonotype: The antigen is not known.

This CDR3 has 11 residues. Trimming took off 6 bases at V and 6 bases at J, with 6 bases between the two ends. Germline CDR1 SGHTA, CDR2 FQGNSA. The TCR was taken from a male donor with ankylosing spondylitis or in good health (not recorded which). Sequencing input: blood, either unsorted or a sorted T cell fraction (not recorded which). The J gene is TRBJ2-1, the V gene TRBV7-2; D uncertain. CDR3 in amino acids: CASRDANEQFF. DNA of the CDR3: TGTGCCAGCAGGGACGCCAATGAGCAGTTCTTC. Full variable domain (outside the CDR3, taken from reference TRBV7-2 and TRBJ2-1): GAGVSQSPSNKVTEKGKDVELRCDPISGHTALYWYRQSLGQGLEFLIYFQGNSAPDKSGLPSDRFSAERTGGSVSTLTIQRTQQEDSAVYLCASRDANEQFFGPGTRLTVL.